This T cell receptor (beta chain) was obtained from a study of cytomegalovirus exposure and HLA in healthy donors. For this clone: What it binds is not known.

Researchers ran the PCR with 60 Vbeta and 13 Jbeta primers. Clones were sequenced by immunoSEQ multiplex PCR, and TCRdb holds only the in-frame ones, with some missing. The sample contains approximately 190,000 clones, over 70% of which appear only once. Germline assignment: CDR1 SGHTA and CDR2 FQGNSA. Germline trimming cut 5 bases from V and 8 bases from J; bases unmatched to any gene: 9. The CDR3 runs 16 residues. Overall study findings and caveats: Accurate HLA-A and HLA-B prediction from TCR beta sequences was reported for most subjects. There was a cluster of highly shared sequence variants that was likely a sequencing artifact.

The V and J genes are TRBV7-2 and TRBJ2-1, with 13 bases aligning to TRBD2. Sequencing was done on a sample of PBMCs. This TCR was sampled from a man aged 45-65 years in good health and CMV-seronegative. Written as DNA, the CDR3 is TGTGCCAGCAGCCCGAAACTAGCGGGGGGGCGCGATGAGCAGTTCTTC. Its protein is CASSPKLAGGRDEQFF.